This TCR beta chain was captured in a study of cytomegalovirus exposure and HLA in healthy donors. Regarding this clone: Its matching antigen is unknown.

This PCR relied on a set of 60 Vbeta primers and 13 Jbeta primers. The assay was immunoSEQ multiplex PCR, and TCRdb's table has in-frame clones only and misses some. The data contain 150,000 to 200,000 clones, 70% to 85% of them singletons. The CDR3 is made up of 14 amino acids. General observations from the study: According to a later analysis, most TCR beta chains associated with CMV appeared HLA-restricted. Across donors, sequencing depth was assumed by presence/absence analyses to be roughly uniform.

The sequence was obtained from a man aged 18 to 35 in good health and CMV-seronegative. Sequenced: PBMCs. The V and J genes are TRBV1 and TRBJ2-7; the table's TRBD2 call for D was not verified on the DNA. TRBV1 is a pseudogene segment. The DNA for the CDR3 is TGCACCAGCAGAGCCGAGCGGGTCTCCTACGAGCAGTACTTC. It specifies CTSRAERVSYEQYF.